Following are 29 T cell receptor beta chains from one sample sequenced in a study of blood T cell repertoires in COVID-19. Profiled with immunoSEQ multiplex PCR; TCRdb holds only in-frame clones, not every one. The sample shows tens of thousands of clones, about 81% of them seen only once. What was sequenced was peripheral blood. These TCRs come from a human donor in a cohort sampled during active COVID-19.

In its sample, this clone was seen a few times. V is TRBV7-6 and J is TRBJ2-7, with TRBD2 identical over 15 bases. CDR1 SGHVS and CDR2 FNYEAQ come from the germline V gene. With 5 bases clipped from V and 2 bases from J, the junction kept 4 bases outside the gene matches. CDR3 length: 16 residues. CDR3 in DNA: TGTGCCAGCAGCACGGGACTAGCGGGAGGAGCCTACGAGCAGTACTTC. Amino acid sequence: CASSTGLAGGAYEQYF.

A note on this clone: One end of the junction is discordant with germline, which a read error may explain. The chain joins TRBV2 to TRBJ2-7, with 8 bases matching TRBD1. The CDR3 loop spans 14 amino acids. The V gene's germline CDR1 is SNHLY and CDR2 FYNNEI. DNA of the CDR3: TGTGCCAGCAGGGAAGGACAGGGCCGATACGAGCAGTACTTC. Protein product: CASREGQGRYEQYF.

In regard to this clone: No DNA is shown, since the ends of the CDR3 on it are uncertain; the CDR3 is the one TCRdb lists. V gene TRBV2 combines with J gene TRBJ2-7; the D call in the table, TRBD2, was not verified against the DNA. The CDR3 is 14 amino acids in total, end residues counted. Germline loops: CDR1 SNHLY, CDR2 FYNNEI. This CDR3 reads CASSVSLVAVGSYF.

The V gene is TRBV6-5, the J gene TRBJ2-7; 8 positions agree with TRBD1. This CDR3 spans 16 amino acids. After removal of 4 bases from V and 2 bases from J, the junction contained 10 bases not matched to a gene. CDR1 is MNHEY and CDR2 is SVGAGI in the germline V gene. In nucleotides, the CDR3 is TGTGCCAGCAGTTCAACGACAGGGGTTAAGACCTACGAGCAGTACTTC. Its protein product is CASSSTTGVKTYEQYF.

The V gene is TRBV6-5, the J gene TRBJ2-1, with a tentative D call TRBD2 (6 bases). CDR3 length: 12 amino acids. The V gene lost 6 bases and the J gene lost 7 bases, with 10 bases spanning the gap. Germline CDR1 and CDR2: MNHEY and SVGAGI. The DNA for the CDR3 is TGTGCCAGCAGCCGCAGCGGGAATGAGCAGTTCTTC. It specifies CASSRSGNEQFF.

The chain employs TRBV5-6 and TRBJ2-1; no definite D call. Trimming cost V 5 bases and J 7 bases, with 7 bases left between them. This CDR3 is 11 amino acids long. CDR1 and CDR2 (germline): SGHDT, YYEEEE. The CDR3 sequence is CASRGRNEQFF. CDR3 DNA sequence: TGTGCCAGCAGGGGCAGGAATGAGCAGTTCTTC.

This rearrangement joins TRBV6-2 or TRBV6-3 to TRBJ2-7; 7 nucleotides line up with TRBD1. Germline trimming cut 6 bases from V and 0 bases from J; bases unmatched to any gene: 8. The V gene's germline CDR1 is MNHEY and CDR2 SVGEGT. There are 15 residues in the CDR3. Here the CDR3 reads CASSKPGQPSYEQYF. The CDR3 bases are TGTGCCAGCAGCAAGCCGGGACAGCCCTCCTACGAGCAGTACTTC.

The chain employs TRBV6-5 and TRBJ1-2, with D maybe TRBD1 (5 bases). Trimming cost V 11 bases and J 2 bases, with 9 bases left between them. The CDR3 spans 11 residues. In germline, CDR1 is MNHEY, CDR2 SVGAGI. The CDR3 loop reads CAVAGNYGYTF. CDR3 nucleotide sequence: TGTGCCGTGGCAGGGAACTATGGCTACACCTTC.

This clone has a single count. V is TRBV28 and J is TRBJ1-5; D perhaps matches TRBD1 (6 bases). Looked up from germline, CDR1 is MDHEN and CDR2 is SYDVKM. This CDR3 has 13 amino acids. V lost 8 bases and J 5 bases, leaving 13 bases between the germline ends. The CDR3 region is CASGQTGHQPQHF. CDR3 sequence (DNA): TGTGCCAGCGGGCAGACAGGCCATCAGCCCCAGCATTTT.

The V call is TRBV15, the J call TRBJ1-1; a weak D match, TRBD1 (6 bases). The CDR3 covers 14 residues. The V and J ends lost 5 bases and 2 bases respectively, with 12 bases between them. The germline V gene encodes CDR1 LNHNV and CDR2 YYDKDF (reference sequence). CDR3 nucleotide sequence: TGTGCCACCAGCCGGACAGTACTTAACACTGAAGCTTTCTTT. It yields the protein CATSRTVLNTEAFF.

V usage is TRBV5-6 and J usage is TRBJ2-4; D is ambiguous. V was trimmed by 0 bases and J by 0 bases, leaving 10 bases between them. Germline-derived CDR1 and CDR2 are SGHDT and YYEEEE. The CDR3 sequence is 16 residues long. DNA for the CDR3: TGTGCCAGCAGCTTGGAAGCGTCGTTAGCCAAAAACATTCAGTACTTC. It is translated as CASSLEASLAKNIQYF.

This clone has only a few counts. V is TRBV28 and J is TRBJ1-5, with 7 bases aligning to TRBD1. CDR3 length: 14 residues. The junction had 6 bases not matched to a gene; V was cut back by 3 bases and J by 7 bases. Germline V gene data show CDR1 as MDHEN and CDR2 as SYDVKM. CDR3 DNA: TGTGCCAGCAGTTTGACAGGGCTTAGGCAGCCCCAGCATTTT. It specifies CASSLTGLRQPQHF.

The chain links TRBV28 to TRBJ1-1, with D tentatively TRBD1 (5 bases). The germline V gene has CDR1 MDHEN and CDR2 SYDVKM. The CDR3 is 13 residues long. V was cut by 8 bases and J by 5 bases, with 15 bases left in between. CDR3 in amino acids: CASLAGGGTEAFF. CDR3 DNA sequence: TGTGCCAGCCTGGCGGGTGGGGGGACTGAAGCTTTCTTT.

V gene TRBV24-1 combines with J gene TRBJ1-5; D is ambiguous. The germline CDR1 and CDR2 sequences are KGHDR and SFDVKD. This CDR3 region has 13 residues. V was clipped by 12 bases and J by 6 bases, with 17 bases between them. The CDR3 spells CAGKPGPCQPQHF. Written as DNA, the CDR3 is TGTGCCGGCAAGCCGGGTCCGTGTCAGCCCCAGCATTTT.

This chain uses TRBV27 with TRBJ2-7; weak D call: TRBD2 (6 bases). V was trimmed by 4 bases and J by 3 bases, leaving 13 bases between them. CDR1 and CDR2 from the germline V gene are MNHEY and SMNVEV (reference sequence). The CDR3 extends over 14 amino acids. The CDR3 reads CASSSVAEFYEQYF. CDR3 bases: TGTGCCAGCAGTTCGGTAGCGGAGTTCTACGAGCAGTACTTC.

The rearrangement joins TRBV5-6 to TRBJ2-1; TRBD1 matches at 7 bases. Germline CDR1 is SGHDT and CDR2 is YYEEEE. The CDR3 runs to 12 residues. The V segment lost 4 bases and the J segment 8 bases; nucleotides outside the gene matches: 3. The CDR3 loop reads CASSPTGDEQFF. For the CDR3, the DNA is TGTGCCAGCAGCCCTACAGGGGATGAGCAGTTCTTC.

V and J are TRBV7-8 and TRBJ2-1; the match to TRBD2 covers 14 bases. The germline V gene has CDR1 SGHVS and CDR2 FQNEAQ. The length of the CDR3 is 16 residues. Unmatched junction bases numbered 5, after V lost 3 bases and J lost 7 bases. The DNA of the CDR3 is TGTGCCAGCAGCTTGACGGGACTAGCGGGAGTTAATGAGCAGTTCTTC. Translation: CASSLTGLAGVNEQFF.

The J gene is TRBJ2-7, the V gene TRBV5-1; 8 bases line up with TRBD1. There are 16 residues in the CDR3. Trimming at V came to 4 bases and at J to 4 bases, leaving 13 bases not matched to a gene. In germline, CDR1 is SGHRS, CDR2 YFSETQ. The CDR3 sequence: CASSAPAGTGGYEQYF. The CDR3 bases are TGCGCCAGCAGCGCCCCAGCCGGGACAGGTGGTTACGAGCAGTACTTC.

The genes are TRBV18 and TRBJ1-3, with unresolved D. The CDR3 runs 17 residues. Germline CDR1 and CDR2: KGHSH and LQKENI. Trimming shortened V by 0 bases and J by 2 bases, and 14 bases separated the two germline ends. In nucleotides, the CDR3 is TGTGCCAGCTCACCACCCGGACTGCCCGGGCCTGGAAACACCATATATTTT. Its translation is CASSPPGLPGPGNTIYF.

In its sample, this clone was seen once. The chain recombines TRBV2 with TRBJ1-2; 8 positions match TRBD1. J was trimmed by 2 bases and V by 8 bases; bases with no gene match: 4. The V gene's germline CDR1 is SNHLY and CDR2 FYNNEI. The length of the CDR3 is 13 residues. CDR3 in DNA: TGTGCCAGCCGGGACAGGATAAACTATGGCTACACCTTC. Amino acid sequence: CASRDRINYGYTF.

This sequence joins TRBV2 and TRBJ2-2; 8 positions agree with TRBD2. The germline CDR1 and CDR2 sequences are SNHLY and FYNNEI. J was trimmed by 0 bases and V by 4 bases; bases with no gene match: 10. CDR3 size: 18 residues. The CDR3 sequence: CASSGRGGLRSNTGELFF. CDR3 nucleotide sequence: TGTGCCAGCAGTGGACGGGGGGGCTTGCGCTCGAACACCGGGGAGCTGTTTTTT.

The chain uses TRBV29-1 and TRBJ2-7; tentative D call: TRBD1 (6 bases). This CDR3 has 12 residues. Trimming took 3 bases from V and 3 from J, leaving 9 bases between them. The germline V gene encodes CDR1 SQVTM and CDR2 ANQGSEA. The CDR3 DNA follows: TGCAGCGTTGAGGACAGAGGCTACGAGCAGTACTTC. This translates into CSVEDRGYEQYF.

This clone is a singleton in its sample. The chain has TRBV5-8 and TRBJ1-5; D is uncertain. The CDR3 contains 14 residues. The ends were cut back, 4 bases at V and 4 bases at J, with 12 bases in the middle. Per germline, CDR1 SGHTS and CDR2 YDEGEE. The CDR3 sequence is CASSEIGVNQPQHF. CDR3 in DNA: TGTGCCAGCAGCGAAATCGGGGTAAATCAGCCCCAGCATTTT.

The chain couples TRBV7-9 to TRBJ2-1; 10 bases are shared with TRBD2. Germline V gene sequence: CDR1 SEHNR, CDR2 FQNEAQ (reference sequence). The trim removed 5 bases at V and 4 bases at J, leaving 11 bases unmatched. The CDR3 consists of 17 residues. The CDR3 DNA follows: TGTGCCAGCAGCCCCACCCTCACTAGCGGGATATACAATGAGCAGTTCTTC. Its translation is CASSPTLTSGIYNEQFF.

The CDR3 DNA is TGTGCCACCCGGGCCCGAGGGTATAGCAATCAGCCCCAGCATTTT. Translation gives CATRARGYSNQPQHF. This chain connects TRBV28 to TRBJ1-5; no firm D call. This CDR3 has 15 residues. Trimming took off 10 bases at V and 0 bases at J, with 16 bases between the two ends. The germline V gene has CDR1 MDHEN and CDR2 SYDVKM.

This clone is a singleton in its sample. The CDR3 coding sequence is TGTGCCAGCAGCCGGGGACAGGGGGGGTCCTATAGCAATCAGCCCCAGCATTTT. Its protein is CASSRGQGGSYSNQPQHF. This chain links TRBV28 with TRBJ1-5; the match to TRBD1 covers 11 bases. The CDR3 spans 18 residues. The germline V gene encodes CDR1 MDHEN and CDR2 SYDVKM. Losses at the gene ends were 6 bases for V and 0 bases for J; bases not matched to a gene: 10.

The V gene is TRBV7-9, the J gene TRBJ2-7, with 8 positions matching TRBD2. The CDR3 covers 14 residues. V shed 9 bases, J shed 5 bases, and the junction held 12 bases outside the gene matches. Germline CDR1 and CDR2: SEHNR and FQNEAQ (reference sequence). The CDR3 loop reads CASSHPGGPNEQYF. Written as DNA, the CDR3 is TGTGCCAGTAGCCACCCGGGAGGGCCAAACGAGCAGTACTTC. The complete variable domain, with remaining parts taken from reference TRBV7-9 and TRBJ2-7, reads DTGVSQNPRHKITKRGQNVTFRCDPISEHNRLYWYRQTLGQGPEFLTYFQNEAQLEKSRLLSDRFSAERPKGSFSTLEIQRTEQGDSAMYLCASSHPGGPNEQYFGPGTRLTVT.

The J gene is TRBJ2-7, the V gene TRBV12-3 or TRBV12-4; TRBD2 is a possible D gene (6 bases). CDR3 length: 12 amino acids. Trimming shortened V by 3 bases and J by 4 bases, and 7 bases separated the two germline ends. As DNA, the CDR3 is TGTGCCAGCAGTTTTCGGGGGTACGAGCAGTACTTC. As protein: CASSFRGYEQYF.

This sequence joins TRBV18 and TRBJ2-6; D is perhaps TRBD2 (5 bases). There are 17 residues in the CDR3. Germline values: CDR1 KGHSH, CDR2 LQKENI. Trimming took 3 bases from V and 0 from J, leaving 12 bases between them. CDR3 residues: CASSPVTGNSGANVLTF. The CDR3 DNA is TGTGCCAGCTCACCGGTGACCGGGAACTCTGGGGCCAACGTCCTGACTTTC.